The rows below give T cell receptor beta chains drawn from one sample of a study of T cells after posttransplantation cyclophosphamide. The data were produced by immunoSEQ multiplex PCR, yet TCRdb's version contains in-frame clones alone and is incomplete. The sample shows around 6,900 clones, around 98% of them seen only once. The sequenced sample consisted of naive CD8+ T cells sorted from PBMCs. The receptors were gathered from a woman aged 25 to 39 in good health and a related stem cell transplant donor. Both conserved end residues are part of each CDR3. The D gene is left open where the match is weak. The size entry is marked missing in some rows and otherwise reads once, few, many or a size class.

. | TRBJ2-2 | TRBV27 | . | TGTGCCAGCAGTATCTACAGCCCTGGGTACACCGGGGAGCTGTTTTTT | CASSIYSPGYTGELFF
. | TRBJ2-2 | TRBV6-4 | . | TGTGCCAGCAGTGACTTAGCCGGGGAGCTGTTTTTT | CASSDLAGELFF
. | TRBJ1-2 | TRBV7-2 | . | TGTGCCAGCAGATTGACTCAACAGGGTGTGGGCTATGGCTACACCTTC | CASRLTQQGVGYGYTF
once | TRBJ2-7 | TRBV19 | TRBD1 | TGTGCCAGTAGTATGGGAACAGGGGGCGTTTACGAGCAGTACTTC | CASSMGTGGVYEQYF
. | TRBJ2-2 | TRBV2 | TRBD1 | TGTGCCAGCAGTGAAGCGAAAGACAGGGGAGGAAACACCGGGGAGCTGTTTTTT | CASSEAKDRGGNTGELFF
once | TRBJ2-1 | TRBV28 | TRBD2 | TGTGCCAGCAGTCAGTTGACTAGCGGGACTGAGCAGTTCTTC | CASSQLTSGTEQFF
once | TRBJ2-1 | TRBV29-1 | TRBD1 | TGCAGCGTTGGACAGGGGGCAAATGAGCAGTTCTTC | CSVGQGANEQFF
. | TRBJ1-5 | TRBV4-3 | TRBD1 | TGCGCCAGCAGCCACGGACAGGGCAATCAGCCCCAGCATTTT | CASSHGQGNQPQHF
. | TRBJ1-1 | TRBV5-5 | . | TGTGCCAGCAGCTTGGGACAGGAGGTTCAGGCTTTCTTT | CASSLGQEVQAFF
. | TRBJ1-2 | TRBV7-2 | . | TGTGCCAGCAGCTTAGGTCCAACAGTCTCCTATGGCTACACCTTC | CASSLGPTVSYGYTF
once | TRBJ1-1 | TRBV18 | . | TGTGCCAGCTCACCCGGCGGGGGGCAAGACACTGAAGCTTTCTTT | CASSPGGGQDTEAFF
once | TRBJ2-7 | TRBV7-2 | TRBD1 | TGTGCCAGCAGCCCTTGGACAGGGGGATACGAGCAGTACTTC | CASSPWTGGYEQYF
. | TRBJ2-2 | TRBV4-1 | . | TGCGCCAGCAGCCACCACAAAGACACCGGGGAGCTGTTTTTT | CASSHHKDTGELFF
. | TRBJ2-7 | TRBV6-1 | . | TGTGCCAGTGACAGGTTTCCCTACGAGCAGTACTTC | CASDRFPYEQYF
. | TRBJ2-7 | TRBV4-2 | . | TGTGCCAGCAGCCAAGGGGGGGGCGGTGATGAGCAGTACTTC | CASSQGGGGDEQYF
. | TRBJ2-7 | TRBV4-3 | TRBD1 | TGCGCCAGCAGCCCCAGGGGGCTTCGGTCCTACGAGCAGTACTTC | CASSPRGLRSYEQYF
. | TRBJ1-3 | TRBV5-1 | . | TGCGCCAGCAGCTTGGGCCAGGGAAGAAACACCATATATTTT | CASSLGQGRNTIYF
. | TRBJ1-1 | TRBV7-9 | . | TGTGCCAGCAGCCCGCGGGCGAAAAAGAACACTGAAGCTTTCTTT | CASSPRAKKNTEAFF
. | TRBJ1-1 | TRBV19 | . | TGTGCCAGTAGCTCCTCCGCTACGAACACTGAAGCTTTCTTT | CASSSSATNTEAFF
. | TRBJ2-7 | TRBV4-1 | TRBD2 | TGCGCCAGCAGCCAAGATGCTGGCGGCGGGGGGCAAGAGCAGTACTTC | CASSQDAGGGGQEQYF
. | TRBJ1-3 | TRBV4-3 | TRBD1 | TGCGCCAGCAGCTCTCCCGGGACAGGGGTCGTCGCCATATATTTT | CASSSPGTGVVAIYF
. | TRBJ2-5 | TRBV28 | TRBD2 | TGTGCCAGCAGTTCCCAGACTAGCGGGGGGGCACAGGAGACCCAGTACTTC | CASSSQTSGGAQETQYF
. | TRBJ2-7 | TRBV20-1 | . | TGCAGTGCTGCTAGGACCTACGAGCAGTACTTC | CSAARTYEQYF
. | TRBJ2-3 | TRBV10-1 | . | TGCGCCAGCAGTGAAGAGGGGGGCACAGATACGCAGTATTTT | CASSEEGGTDTQYF
. | TRBJ2-1 | TRBV7-8 | . | TGTGCCAGCAGCCCCTCGGACAGCTCCTACAATGAGCAGTTCTTC | CASSPSDSSYNEQFF
. | TRBJ1-1 | TRBV7-6 | TRBD1 | TGTGCCAGCAGCTTGGACAAGACAGGGGGGAACACTGAAGCTTTCTTT | CASSLDKTGGNTEAFF
. | TRBJ2-1 | TRBV15 | TRBD1 | TGTGCCACCACCACCGACAGGGCTTCCTACAATGAGCAGTTCTTC | CATTTDRASYNEQFF
. | TRBJ2-3 | TRBV5-6 | . | TGTGCCAGCAGCATAGTAGATACGCAGTATTTT | CASSIVDTQYF
once | TRBJ1-2 | TRBV9 | . | TGTGCCAGCAGCCCAACGGTGGGAGCTAACTATGGCTACACCTTC | CASSPTVGANYGYTF
once | TRBJ2-1 | TRBV19 | . | TGTGCCAGTAGTGTGGGGGGGGCCTACAACGAGCAGTTCTTC | CASSVGGAYNEQFF
. | TRBJ1-2 | TRBV10-3 | TRBD1 | TGTGCCATCACCAAAACCACCGGGACAGGGGCTGACTATGGCTACACCTTC | CAITKTTGTGADYGYTF
. | TRBJ2-1 | TRBV27 | . | TGTGCCAGCAGTTTAGACGGACAGAGGATGGGTGAGCAGTTCTTC | CASSLDGQRMGEQFF
. | TRBJ1-2 | TRBV9 | . | TGTGCCAGCAGCTCTCGCGCGGGCTACACCTTC | CASSSRAGYTF
. | TRBJ1-1 | TRBV5-6 | . | TGTGCCAGCAGCTCCCGACAGTGGTACATGAACACTGAAGCTTTCTTT | CASSSRQWYMNTEAFF
. | TRBJ1-6 | TRBV6-5 | . | TGTGCCAGCAGTTACGGCAGGGTAACACCCCTCCACTTT | CASSYGRVTPLHF
. | TRBJ1-3 | TRBV6-5 | . | TGTGCCAGCAGTCCCGATTGGGGGGGAGGAAACACCATATATTTT | CASSPDWGGGNTIYF
. | TRBJ2-3 | TRBV27 | TRBD2 | TGTGCCAGCAGCAGGACGACTAGCGCACACACAGATACGCAGTATTTT | CASSRTTSAHTDTQYF
. | TRBJ1-2 | TRBV27 | TRBD1 | TGTGCCAGCAGTTTATCCCCCTATGACAGGGAGGATGGCTACACCTTC | CASSLSPYDREDGYTF
. | TRBJ2-1 | TRBV7-9 | TRBD2 | TGTGCCAGCAGCCGGGGCGGGGGTTACAATGAGCAGTTCTTC | CASSRGGGYNEQFF
once | TRBJ2-2 | TRBV6-5 | TRBD1 | TGTGCCAGCAGTTGGGCGACAGGGGGCGCGGGGGAGCTGTTTTTT | CASSWATGGAGELFF
once | TRBJ2-7 | TRBV7-6 | . | TGTGCCAGCAGCTTAGGGGGAGGATTCTCCTACGAGCAGTACTTC | CASSLGGGFSYEQYF
. | TRBJ2-3 | TRBV5-8 | . | TGTGCCAGCAGCCCGACAGCTAGCACAGATACGCAGTATTTT | CASSPTASTDTQYF
. | TRBJ2-7 | TRBV7-8 | . | TGTGCCAGCAGCTTTGAAATGGCGGGGTCCTACGAGCAGTACTTC | CASSFEMAGSYEQYF
. | TRBJ2-7 | TRBV7-9 | . | TGTGCCAGCAGCTTAGCCCGCGGGGACAGCTCCTACGAGCAGTACTTC | CASSLARGDSSYEQYF
. | TRBJ1-4 | TRBV10-2 | . | TGCGCCAGCAGGGACAGCCATAATGAAAAACTGTTTTTT | CASRDSHNEKLFF
. | TRBJ1-2 | TRBV4-1 | . | TGCGCCAGCAGCCAAGAACCGGGCTATGGCTACACCTTC | CASSQEPGYGYTF
. | TRBJ2-5 | TRBV27 | TRBD2 | TGTGCCAGCAGTGAGACTAGCCTTAGCTTGCAAGAGACCCAGTACTTC | CASSETSLSLQETQYF
. | TRBJ2-1 | TRBV6-1 | TRBD1 | TGTGCCAGCAGTGATGGCAGGGGGACGTACAATGAGCAGTTCTTC | CASSDGRGTYNEQFF
. | TRBJ2-5 | TRBV6-5 | TRBD2 | TGTGCCAGCAGGCCCGGGACTAGCGGGGGAGAGACCCAGTACTTC | CASRPGTSGGETQYF
. | TRBJ2-7 | TRBV27 | . | TGTGCCAGCAGTTTATCTCAGGGGTACTACGAGCAGTACTTC | CASSLSQGYYEQYF
. | TRBJ2-5 | TRBV5-1 | . | TGCGCCAGCAGCTTGGCCGAGGAGGGATGGCGGCAAGAGACCCAGTACTTC | CASSLAEEGWRQETQYF
. | TRBJ2-1 | TRBV7-9 | TRBD1 | TGTGCCAGCAGCTTAGCTAGAGGGACAGGGGATGAAAATGAGCAGTTCTTC | CASSLARGTGDENEQFF
once | TRBJ2-5 | TRBV5-1 | . | TGCGCCAGCAGCTTGGAGGGGGGGCGGCCAGAGACCCAGTACTTC | CASSLEGGRPETQYF
. | TRBJ1-1 | TRBV28 | TRBD1 | TGTGCCAGCAGGCTACCGGGACAGAGATACACTGAAGCTTTCTTT | CASRLPGQRYTEAFF
. | TRBJ2-3 | TRBV27 | TRBD2 | TGTGCCAGCGGAAAGCGGGGGGGACTCACAGATACGCAGTATTTT | CASGKRGGLTDTQYF
. | TRBJ2-7 | TRBV7-2 | TRBD1 | TGTGCCAGCAGCTCCGGACAGGGGGCCACCGTCTACGAGCAGTACTTC | CASSSGQGATVYEQYF
. | TRBJ2-1 | TRBV4-2 | TRBD1 | TGTGCCAGCAGCCAGGAACAGGGGAGCGATGAGCAGTTCTTC | CASSQEQGSDEQFF
. | TRBJ1-2 | TRBV10-2 | . | TGCGCCAGCAGTGATACAGGGTCAAACTATGGCTACACCTTC | CASSDTGSNYGYTF
. | TRBJ2-7 | TRBV9 | . | TGTGCCAGCAGCCCCCTCAGCTCCTACGAGCAGTACTTC | CASSPLSSYEQYF
. | TRBJ1-4 | TRBV11-2 | . | TGTGCCAGCAGCTTAGGCGGGGCGTGGGGTGAAAAACTGTTTTTT | CASSLGGAWGEKLFF